The sequence of this TCR beta chain was determined in a study of control samples from healthy donors and cancer patients. The CDR3 has 13 amino acids. Germline CDR1 and CDR2: SNHLY and FYNNEI. The junction had 4 bases not matched to a gene; V was cut back by 7 bases and J by 8 bases. TCRdb keeps only in-frame clones here, not all; method: immunoSEQ multiplex PCR. This table has some 120,000 clones, approximately 91% appearing once. The receptor was isolated from a man aged 45-65 years in good health. Sequencing was performed on blood. The V gene is TRBV2, the J gene TRBJ1-6; 8 positions match TRBD1. The CDR3 region is CASKQGVDSPLHF. Here the CDR3 DNA reads TGTGCCAGCAAACAGGGGGTCGATTCACCCCTCCACTTT.